Presented here are 28 T cell receptor beta chains from one specimen sequenced in a study of response to subunit inactivated influenza vaccine. TCRdb re-called the RT-PCR reads through MiXCR, storing one row per CDR3 protein. The table lists 650,000 to 800,000 distinct CDR3 sequences, around 14% of them singletons. Sequenced here: PBMCs from blood, sampled 14 to 15 days before vaccination. The receptors here all came from a man aged 45-65 years who received an inactivated influenza vaccine.

This chain connects TRBV6-2 or TRBV6-3 to TRBJ1-2; unclear D gene. The CDR3 covers 13 residues. Deletions cut 6 bases from V and 2 bases from J, with 10 bases between. Per the germline V gene, CDR1 is MNHEY and CDR2 is SVGEGT. For the CDR3, the DNA is TGTGCCAGCAGGTTTGACCCCAACTATGGCTACACCTTC. It codes for CASRFDPNYGYTF.

V and J are TRBV20-1 and TRBJ2-7; D possibly uses TRBD1 or TRBD2 (5 bases each). Germline loops: CDR1 DFQATT, CDR2 SNEGSKA (reference sequence). V shed 3 bases and J shed 4 bases, with 19 bases lying between them. The CDR3 consists of 15 residues. DNA of the CDR3: TGCAGTGCTAGTTCCGGTGGGGGAAAGGTTTACGAGCAGTACTTC. Translated: CSASSGGGKVYEQYF.

The chain employs TRBV2 and TRBJ2-3; 11 positions agree with TRBD2. CDR1 and CDR2 (germline): SNHLY, FYNNEI. The CDR3 is made up of 17 amino acids. With 6 bases clipped from V and 0 bases from J, the junction kept 8 bases outside the gene matches. The CDR3 loop is CASSTSGGPRSTDTQYF. CDR3 coding DNA: TGTGCCAGCAGCACTAGCGGGGGTCCACGGAGCACAGATACGCAGTATTTT. Full variable domain (rest looked up from reference TRBV2 and TRBJ2-3): EPEVTQTPSHQVTQMGQEVILRCVPISNHLYFYWYRQILGQKVEFLVSFYNNEISEKSEIFDDQFSVERPDGSNFTLKIRSTKLEDSAMYFCASSTSGGPRSTDTQYFGPGTRLTVL.

Of note for this clonotype: A much larger clone lies a single base off, so this may be a read error. V gene TRBV4-1 combines with J gene TRBJ1-5; D is perhaps TRBD1 (5 bases). The V end lost 4 bases, the J end lost 0 bases, and 10 bases lay between the germline ends. CDR1 is MGHRA and CDR2 is YSYEKL in the germline V gene. The CDR3 loop spans 15 amino acids. In nucleotides, the CDR3 is TGCGCCAGCAGCCCATACAGGTATAGCAATCAGCCCCAGCATTTT. Translated: CASSPYRYSNQPQHF.

V is TRBV20-1 and J is TRBJ1-4; D is undetermined. The CDR3 totals 14 residues. Trimming took 7 bases from V and 0 from J, leaving 12 bases between them. The V gene's germline CDR1 is DFQATT and CDR2 SNEGSKA (reference sequence). The CDR3, as DNA: TGCAGTGTTCTCGACACCGCAACTAATGAAAAACTGTTTTTT. Encoded protein: CSVLDTATNEKLFF.

This clonotype was seen a handful of times. DNA for the CDR3: TGCAGTGGTAGGAACGATGAGCAGTTCTTC. This sequence encodes CSGRNDEQFF. The rearrangement uses TRBV20-1 and TRBJ2-1; D is unclear. V was shortened by 7 bases and J by 8 bases, with 9 bases between the two germline ends. CDR3 length: 10 residues. Germline CDR1 reads DFQATT; CDR2 reads SNEGSKA (reference sequence).

The V call is TRBV6-1, the J call TRBJ2-7, with D perhaps given as TRBD1 or TRBD2 (7 bases each). The CDR3 covers 15 residues. V was clipped by 6 bases and J by 0 bases, with 15 bases between them. CDR1 is MNHNS and CDR2 is SASEGT in the germline V gene. In nucleotides, the CDR3 is TGTGCCAGCAGGATAACAGGGGAGGGCTCCTACGAGCAGTACTTC. The encoded protein is CASRITGEGSYEQYF.

This clonotype was counted only a few times. The rearrangement links TRBV4-1 to TRBJ2-7, with 10 bases lining up with TRBD2. CDR3 length equals 15 residues. V lost 4 bases to trimming and J lost 4 bases; unmatched junction nucleotides: 7. Germline loops: CDR1 MGHRA, CDR2 YSYEKL. The CDR3: CASSLGLAAGYEQYF. The CDR3 DNA reads TGCGCCAGCAGCCTCGGACTAGCGGCGGGTTACGAGCAGTACTTC.

This clonotype was picked up a small number of times. The chain recombines TRBV7-9 with TRBJ2-1; 10 bases are a match to TRBD1. This CDR3 has 16 amino acids. The germline V gene has CDR1 SEHNR and CDR2 FQNEAQ (reference sequence). With 4 bases clipped from V and 8 bases from J, the junction kept 11 bases outside the gene matches. Here the CDR3 DNA reads TGTGCCAGCAGCTCCAGCGGGACAGGGGTTTTCGATGAGCAGTTCTTC. Protein sequence: CASSSSGTGVFDEQFF.

This clonotype turned up a few times. The chain carries TRBV9 and TRBJ2-5; perhaps TRBD2 as D (5 bases). Germline loops: CDR1 SGDLS, CDR2 YYNGEE. This CDR3 has 15 residues. Trimming left V 4 bases short and J 5 bases short, with 18 bases between. DNA for the CDR3: TGTGCCAGCAGCAGGGTTACGACCCGAGGGGAGACCCAGTACTTC. Translating it yields CASSRVTTRGETQYF.

This clonotype has only one observation. V is TRBV10-3 and J is TRBJ2-1, with D tentatively TRBD2 (5 bases). CDR1 ENHRY and CDR2 SYGVKD come from the germline V gene. Trimming removed 4 bases at V and 10 bases at J, with 14 bases between. The CDR3 loop spans 13 amino acids. CDR3 nucleotides: TGTGCCATCAGTGTGTGGGTGACGGGAGAGCAGTTCTTC. The encoded protein is CAISVWVTGEQFF.

This clonotype was seen a handful of times. The chain couples TRBV6-6 to TRBJ1-1; possibly TRBD1 for D (5 bases). The V end lost 8 bases, the J end lost 1 base, and 11 bases lay between the germline ends. Germline V lookup: CDR1 MNHNY, CDR2 SVGAGI (reference sequence). The CDR3 has 13 residues. The CDR3, as DNA: TGTGCCAGCCCGGCAGGGTGGAACACTGAAGCTTTCTTT. Translated: CASPAGWNTEAFF.

This clonotype was counted a few times. This rearrangement joins TRBV20-1 to TRBJ2-3; 10 nucleotides align to TRBD2. Germline-derived CDR1 and CDR2 are DFQATT and SNEGSKA (reference sequence). V gave up 0 bases and J gave up 5 bases; unmatched junction bases: 5. The CDR3 loop spans 15 amino acids. The CDR3 bases are TGCAGTGCTAGAGATCTAGCGGGGGCAGGAGATACGCAGTATTTT. Translating gives CSARDLAGAGDTQYF.

This clonotype was observed a few times. The V and J genes are TRBV24-1 and TRBJ2-3; possible D gene TRBD1, 6 bases. CDR3 size: 16 residues. The ends were cut back, 3 bases at V and 6 bases at J, with 18 bases in the middle. The germline V gene encodes CDR1 KGHDR and CDR2 SFDVKD. The CDR3 nucleotides read TGTGCCACCAGTGATCTCCCACAGGGAAGGGGGGATACGCAGTATTTT. Translating it yields CATSDLPQGRGDTQYF.

This clonotype has only a few counts. The V gene is TRBV5-6, the J gene TRBJ2-5; 10 nucleotides align to TRBD1. CDR3 length: 16 residues. The V and J ends lost 4 bases and 4 bases, in that order; junction bases with no gene match: 10. The germline V gene encodes CDR1 SGHDT and CDR2 YYEEEE. This CDR3 reads CASSIGGQGMRETQYF. The CDR3 nucleotides read TGTGCCAGCAGCATTGGGGGACAGGGGATGAGAGAGACCCAGTACTTC.

This chain links TRBV30 with TRBJ1-3; no clear D gene. Germline V gene sequence: CDR1 GTSNPN, CDR2 SVGIG (reference sequence). Trimming pared 5 bases from V and 0 bases from J, leaving 8 bases between. This CDR3 comprises 13 residues. The CDR3 DNA reads as TGTGCCTGGGCGGGCTTCTCTGGAAACACCATATATTTT. It is translated as CAWAGFSGNTIYF.

The chain employs TRBV2 and TRBJ2-7; D perhaps matches TRBD1 (5 bases). Germline V gene sequence: CDR1 SNHLY, CDR2 FYNNEI. The ends were cut back, 5 bases at V and 0 bases at J, with 17 bases in the middle. The CDR3 is made up of 16 amino acids. Here the CDR3 reads CASSQSSGYNSYEQYF. CDR3 in DNA: TGTGCCAGCAGTCAGTCATCAGGGTACAACTCCTACGAGCAGTACTTC. The full variable domain, its missing parts supplied by reference TRBV2 and TRBJ2-7, is EPEVTQTPSHQVTQMGQEVILRCVPISNHLYFYWYRQILGQKVEFLVSFYNNEISEKSEIFDDQFSVERPDGSNFTLKIRSTKLEDSAMYFCASSQSSGYNSYEQYFGPGTRLTVT.

This clonotype was picked up a small number of times. The J gene is TRBJ2-2, the V gene TRBV11-2; TRBD2 might be the D (5 bases). The CDR3 is 15 residues long. The V end lost 3 bases, the J end lost 7 bases, and 15 bases lay between the germline ends. Germline assignment: CDR1 SGHAT and CDR2 FQNNGV. CDR3 DNA sequence: TGTGCCAGCAGCTTGGTGGGCCGAGGGAGCGGGGAGCTGTTTTTT. It encodes CASSLVGRGSGELFF.

In its sample, this clonotype was seen many times. The rearrangement uses TRBV29-1 and TRBJ2-7, with D maybe TRBD2 (5 bases). This CDR3 has 11 amino acids. In germline, CDR1 is SQVTM, CDR2 ANQGSEA. The V end lost 6 bases, the J end lost 4 bases, and 10 bases lay between the germline ends. The CDR3 DNA reads as TGCAGCGTGCGGGTAGGGTACGAGCAGTACTTC. This codes for CSVRVGYEQYF.

The chain carries TRBV12-3 or TRBV12-4 and TRBJ2-4, with 8 bases lining up with TRBD1. Trimming took 5 bases from V and 6 from J; bases not matched to a gene: 6. The CDR3 totals 14 residues. The CDR3 nucleotides are TGTGCCAGCAGTCTCGGACAGGGAAGAAACATTCAGTACTTC. This translates into CASSLGQGRNIQYF.

The chain links TRBV2 to TRBJ1-5; D is unresolved. From germline, CDR1 is SNHLY and CDR2 FYNNEI. Trimming stripped 7 bases from V and 1 base from J, with 8 bases between. This CDR3 region has 13 residues. The CDR3 DNA reads TGTGCCAGCACCTTAGAAAGCAATCAGCCCCAGCATTTT. Translation gives CASTLESNQPQHF.

The table lists this clonotype with many counts. This chain uses TRBV7-8 with TRBJ2-1; 11 positions match TRBD1. Looked up from germline, CDR1 is SGHVS and CDR2 is FQNEAQ. The CDR3 totals 17 residues. With 5 bases clipped from V and 2 bases from J, the junction kept 8 bases outside the gene matches. This CDR3 reads CASSTPPGQGAYNEQFF. In DNA, the CDR3 is TGTGCCAGCAGCACTCCACCGGGACAGGGGGCCTACAATGAGCAGTTCTTC.

The chain uses TRBV12-3 or TRBV12-4 and TRBJ1-6, with 10 bases that match TRBD1. The CDR3 covers 15 residues. The J segment lost 7 bases and the V segment lost 6 bases, leaving 6 bases of the junction unmatched. CDR3 loop: CASRGDRGGNSPLHF. CDR3 DNA sequence: TGTGCCAGCAGAGGGGACAGGGGCGGCAATTCACCCCTCCACTTT.

This clonotype showed up just a few times. This rearrangement joins TRBV3-1 to TRBJ2-7; 12 bases map to TRBD1. Per the germline V gene, CDR1 is LGHDT and CDR2 is YNNKEL (reference sequence). Losses at the gene ends were 3 bases for V and 7 bases for J; bases not matched to a gene: 4. The CDR3 length is 14 residues. In DNA, the CDR3 is TGTGCCAGCAGCCACCGGGACAGGGGGCGTGAGCAGTACTTC. Protein sequence: CASSHRDRGREQYF.

This clonotype appeared a few times. The rearrangement uses TRBV29-1 and TRBJ2-3; 12 bases fit TRBD1. V was pared by 3 bases and J by 6 bases, with 4 bases of the junction left unmatched. There are 14 residues in the CDR3. Germline CDR1 and CDR2: SQVTM and ANQGSEA. CDR3 coding DNA: TGCAGCGTTGATTTGGGGACAGGGGGCGATACGCAGTATTTT. Protein product: CSVDLGTGGDTQYF.

The chain recombines TRBV28 with TRBJ2-6, with 7 bases aligning to TRBD1. The length of the CDR3 is 16 residues. Germline CDR1 reads MDHEN; CDR2 reads SYDVKM. Losses at the gene ends were 4 bases for V and 0 bases for J; bases not matched to a gene: 3. CDR3 loop: CASSWDRFSGANVLTF. The CDR3 DNA reads as TGTGCCAGCAGTTGGGACAGATTCTCTGGGGCCAACGTCCTGACTTTC.

In this sample, this clonotype turned up many times. The chain links TRBV5-5 to TRBJ1-1, with D uncertain. Germline CDR1 and CDR2: SGHKS and YYEKEE (reference sequence). The V gene lost 7 bases and the J gene lost 4 bases, with 14 bases spanning the gap. This CDR3 is 13 amino acids long. Here the CDR3 DNA reads TGTGCCAGCGGCTCAGACGAACGCACTGAAGCTTTCTTT. Amino acid sequence: CASGSDERTEAFF. Variable domain in full (rest from reference TRBV5-5 and TRBJ1-1): DAGVTQSPTHLIKTRGQQVTLRCSPISGHKSVSWYQQVLGQGPQFIFQYYEKEERGRGNFPDRFSARQFPNYSSELNVNALLLGDSALYLCASGSDERTEAFFGQGTRLTVV.

The J gene is TRBJ2-5, the V gene TRBV5-1; D call uncertain. Germline V gives CDR1 SGHRS, CDR2 YFSETQ. CDR3 length: 16 amino acids. Deletions cut 0 bases from V and 2 bases from J, with 14 bases between. CDR3 residues: CASSLGTSLGQETQYF. CDR3 DNA: TGCGCCAGCAGCTTGGGAACTTCCCTGGGGCAAGAGACCCAGTACTTC.